A single sample is the source of the 10 T cell receptor beta chains below, sequenced in a study of control samples from healthy donors and cancer patients. Libraries were prepared by immunoSEQ multiplex PCR; TCRdb keeps only in-frame clonotypes and omits some of them. The repertoire holds about 76,000 clones, with 89% as singletons. The source material was PBMCs. The receptors were sampled from a woman in her forties or fifties with colorectal cancer.

In its sample, this clone was seen once. The gene calls are TRBV9 and TRBJ1-1; D is ambiguous. Germline loops: CDR1 SGDLS, CDR2 YYNGEE. This CDR3 region has 14 residues. V was clipped by 2 bases and J by 1 base, with 9 bases between them. The CDR3 bases are TGTGCCAGCAGCGTGGGGATCGGGAACACTGAAGCTTTCTTT. Translation: CASSVGIGNTEAFF.

V is TRBV7-8 and J is TRBJ2-7; 7 nucleotides line up with TRBD2. Germline assignment: CDR1 SGHVS and CDR2 FQNEAQ. Losses at the gene ends were 1 base for V and 7 bases for J; bases not matched to a gene: 10. CDR3 length equals 15 residues. Here the CDR3 DNA reads TGTGCCAGCAGCTTAGTCTTAGCGGGTGGGGGGGAGCAGTACGTC. Residues: CASSLVLAGGGEQYV.

In the case of this clone: At one end the junction does not follow the germline gene, possibly because of a read error. The J gene is TRBJ2-5, the V gene TRBV7-8, with 7 bases identical to TRBD2. Per the germline V gene, CDR1 is SGHVS and CDR2 is FQNEAQ. This CDR3 region has 14 residues. The DNA of the CDR3 is TGTGCCAGCACCTTAGCGGGTTACCAAGAGACCCAGTACTTC. Its translation is CASTLAGYQETQYF.

The chain has TRBV9 and TRBJ2-4, with D perhaps TRBD2 (5 bases). Trimming pared 4 bases from V and 7 bases from J, leaving 15 bases between. Per germline, CDR1 SGDLS and CDR2 YYNGEE. CDR3 length: 14 amino acids. CDR3 in amino acids: CASSLPEGGNIQYF. CDR3 DNA sequence: TGTGCCAGCAGCCTCCCTGAGGGTGGCAACATTCAGTACTTC.

V is TRBV30 and J is TRBJ2-3; D uncertain. This CDR3 has 14 residues. CDR1 GTSNPN and CDR2 SVGIG come from the germline V gene (reference sequence). V lost 5 bases and J 0 bases, leaving 12 bases between the germline ends. CDR3 coding DNA: TGTGCCTGGCAGGTAGGGCCTAGCACAGATACGCAGTATTTT. The encoded protein is CAWQVGPSTDTQYF.

This chain connects TRBV10-3 to TRBJ1-6; 8 positions agree with TRBD1. V was pared by 4 bases and J by 10 bases, with 6 bases of the junction left unmatched. From germline, CDR1 is ENHRY and CDR2 SYGVKD. The length of the CDR3 is 14 residues. CDR3 nucleotide sequence: TGTGCCATCAGTGGACAGGGGAGTTCCTCACCCCTCCACTTT. It translates to CAISGQGSSSPLHF.

V usage is TRBV7-2 and J usage is TRBJ1-2; D ambiguous. Germline CDR1 and CDR2: SGHTA and FQGNSA. This CDR3 contains 15 residues. Trimming took 5 bases from V and 5 from J, leaving 18 bases between them. CDR3 residues: CASSRRRDIGYGYTF. CDR3 DNA: TGTGCCAGCAGCCGCCGAAGGGATATCGGGTATGGCTACACCTTC.

V usage is TRBV9 and J usage is TRBJ2-3; 9 nucleotides match TRBD2. CDR1 and CDR2 (germline): SGDLS, YYNGEE. V lost 2 bases, J lost 0 bases, and 4 bases stayed unmatched. The CDR3 is made up of 16 amino acids. Written as DNA, the CDR3 is TGTGCCAGCAGCGTGACTAGCGGCGCTAGCACAGATACGCAGTATTTT. Translating it yields CASSVTSGASTDTQYF.

This clone turned up a few times. The V and J genes are TRBV2 and TRBJ1-1; D gene unclear. The germline V gene has CDR1 SNHLY and CDR2 FYNNEI. The CDR3 contains 13 residues. Trimming took off 4 bases at V and 5 bases at J, with 11 bases between the two ends. The CDR3 region has the DNA TGTGCCAGCAGTGCTAAAGCCGGAACTGAAGCTTTCTTT. Amino acids: CASSAKAGTEAFF.

The chain has TRBV6-1 and TRBJ2-7; possibly TRBD1 for D (6 bases). Germline CDR1 reads MNHNS; CDR2 reads SASEGT. Trimming left V 2 bases short and J 4 bases short, with 15 bases between. The CDR3 runs to 15 residues. The CDR3, as DNA: TGTGCCAGCAGTGAAAGTCGGCAGGGGAAGTACGAGCAGTACGTC. Amino acid sequence: CASSESRQGKYEQYV.